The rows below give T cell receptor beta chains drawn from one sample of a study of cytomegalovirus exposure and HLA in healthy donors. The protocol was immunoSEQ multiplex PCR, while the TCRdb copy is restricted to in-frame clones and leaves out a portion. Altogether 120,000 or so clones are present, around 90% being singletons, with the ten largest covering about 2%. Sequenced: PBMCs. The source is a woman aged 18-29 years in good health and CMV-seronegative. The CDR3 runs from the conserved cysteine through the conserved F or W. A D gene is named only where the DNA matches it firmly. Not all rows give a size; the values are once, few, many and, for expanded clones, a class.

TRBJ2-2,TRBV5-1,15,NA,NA,CASSLTGANTGELFF,TGCGCCAGCAGCTTGACGGGAGCGAACACCGGGGAGCTGTTTTTT
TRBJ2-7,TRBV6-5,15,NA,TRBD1,CASSYSGQGAYEQYF,TGTGCCAGCAGTTACTCGGGACAGGGAGCCTACGAGCAGTACTTC
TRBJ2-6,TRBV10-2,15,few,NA,CASRPTGSGANVLTF,TGCGCCAGCAGACCCACAGGGAGCGGGGCCAACGTCCTGACTTTC
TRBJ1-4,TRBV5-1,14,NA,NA,CASRARTRNEKLFF,TGCGCCAGCAGGGCTAGGACACGTAATGAAAAACTGTTTTTT
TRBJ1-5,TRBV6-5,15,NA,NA,CASSRDLGRNQPQHF,TGTGCCAGCAGCCGGGACCTCGGGAGGAATCAGCCCCAGCATTTT
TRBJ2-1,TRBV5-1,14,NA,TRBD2,CASSSGGYYNEQFF,TGCGCCAGCAGCAGCGGGGGGTACTACAATGAGCAGTTCTTC
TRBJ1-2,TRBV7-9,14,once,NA,CASSLSPTNYGYTF,TGTGCCAGCAGCTTATCGCCCACAAACTATGGCTACACCTTC
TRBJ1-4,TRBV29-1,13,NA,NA,CSVGGEGTEKLFF,TGCAGCGTTGGGGGGGAAGGGACCGAAAAACTGTTTTTT
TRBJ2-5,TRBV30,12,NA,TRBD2,CAWSRTGGIKYF,TGTGCCTGGAGCCGAACGGGGGGAATTAAGTACTTC
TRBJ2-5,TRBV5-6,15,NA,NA,CASSSIGVAQETQYF,TGTGCCAGCAGCTCTATAGGGGTAGCACAAGAGACCCAGTACTTC
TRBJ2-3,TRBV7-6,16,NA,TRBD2,CASSHGTNPNADTQYF,TGTGCCAGCAGCCACGGGACTAACCCTAATGCAGATACGCAGTATTTT
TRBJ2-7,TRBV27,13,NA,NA,CASSPSPSYEQYF,TGTGCCAGCAGCCCTTCTCCCTCCTACGAGCAGTACTTC
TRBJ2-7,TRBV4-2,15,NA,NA,CASSPTVSGDYEQYF,TGTGCCAGCAGCCCCACTGTTTCAGGCGACTACGAGCAGTACTTC
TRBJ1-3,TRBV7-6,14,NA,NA,CASSLVGTGNTIYF,TGTGCCAGCAGCCTGGTCGGTACTGGAAACACCATATATTTT
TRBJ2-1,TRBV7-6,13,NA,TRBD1,CASSLGQYNEQFF,TGTGCCAGCAGCTTGGGACAGTACAATGAGCAGTTCTTC
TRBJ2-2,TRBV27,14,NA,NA,CASRSGSNTGELFF,TGTGCCAGCAGAAGCGGGTCGAACACCGGGGAGCTGTTTTTT
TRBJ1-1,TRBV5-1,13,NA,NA,CASSSSGTTEAFF,TGCGCCAGCAGCTCTTCCGGGACAACTGAAGCTTTCTTT
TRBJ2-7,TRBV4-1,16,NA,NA,CASSHAASEATYEQYF,TGCGCCAGCAGCCACGCCGCGAGCGAGGCAACCTACGAGCAGTACTTC
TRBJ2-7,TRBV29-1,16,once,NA,CSVEVRDLARPYEQYF,TGCAGCGTTGAAGTACGGGATCTGGCTAGGCCTTACGAGCAGTACTTC
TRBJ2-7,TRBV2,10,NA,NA,CASSGFEQYF,TGTGCCAGCAGCGGTTTCGAGCAGTACTTC
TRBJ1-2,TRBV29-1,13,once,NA,CSAQGFGLYGYTF,TGCAGCGCTCAGGGGTTTGGCTTGTATGGCTACACCTTC
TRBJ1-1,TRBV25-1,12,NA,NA,CASSAGPTEAFF,TGTGCCAGCAGTGCTGGGCCCACTGAAGCTTTCTTT
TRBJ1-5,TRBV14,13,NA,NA,CASSQGTETAQHF,TGTGCCAGCAGCCAAGGGACAGAGACTGCCCAGCATTTT
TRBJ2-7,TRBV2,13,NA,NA,CASSATEDYEQYF,TGTGCCAGCAGTGCGACAGAAGACTACGAGCAGTACTTC
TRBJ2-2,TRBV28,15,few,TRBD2,CASSYGEGATGELFF,TGTGCCAGCAGTTACGGGGAGGGAGCGACCGGGGAGCTGTTTTTT
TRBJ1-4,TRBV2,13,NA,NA,CAIMGGLQEKLFF,TGTGCCATTATGGGGGGTTTGCAGGAAAAACTGTTTTTT
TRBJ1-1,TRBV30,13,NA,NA,CAWGGQPNTEAFF,TGTGCCTGGGGAGGACAGCCGAACACTGAAGCTTTCTTT
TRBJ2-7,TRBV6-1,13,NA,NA,CASMRGISYEQYF,TGTGCCAGCATGAGGGGGATCTCCTACGAGCAGTACTTC
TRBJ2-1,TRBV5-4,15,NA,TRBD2,CASSPAGLRNNEQFF,TGTGCCAGCAGCCCAGCGGGACTAAGAAACAATGAGCAGTTCTTC
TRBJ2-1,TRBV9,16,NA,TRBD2,CASSADPILADNEQFF,TGTGCCAGCAGCGCCGACCCCATACTAGCGGACAATGAGCAGTTCTTC
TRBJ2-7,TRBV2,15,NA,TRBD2,CASSDMREGRHEQYF,TGTGCCAGCAGTGATATGCGGGAGGGCCGGCACGAGCAGTACTTC
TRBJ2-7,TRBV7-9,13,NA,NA,CASSTAEAYEQYF,TGTGCCAGCAGCACAGCGGAGGCCTACGAGCAGTACTTC
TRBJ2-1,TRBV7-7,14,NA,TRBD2,CAIGTSGRSGEQFF,TGTGCTATCGGGACTAGCGGGAGGTCGGGTGAGCAGTTCTTC
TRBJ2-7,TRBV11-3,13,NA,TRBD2,CASSPGLAHEQYF,TGTGCCAGCAGCCCGGGACTAGCCCATGAGCAGTACTTC
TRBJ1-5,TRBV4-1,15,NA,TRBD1,CASSQGQGSNQPQHF,TGCGCCAGCAGCCAAGGACAGGGAAGCAATCAGCCCCAGCATTTT
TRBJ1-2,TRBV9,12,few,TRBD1,CASSGTGIGYTF,TGTGCCAGCAGCGGGACAGGGATTGGCTACACCTTC
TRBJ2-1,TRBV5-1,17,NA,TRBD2,CASRVTGTSGGGNEQFF,TGCGCCAGCAGAGTTACCGGGACTAGCGGAGGGGGCAATGAGCAGTTCTTC
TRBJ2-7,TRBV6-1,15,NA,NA,CASSEPLRGNYEQYF,TGTGCCAGCAGTGAACCGCTTCGGGGGAACTACGAGCAGTACTTC
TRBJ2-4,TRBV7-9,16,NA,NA,CASSLGRLVAKNIQYF,TGTGCCAGCAGCTTAGGTAGATTGGTGGCCAAAAACATTCAGTACTTC
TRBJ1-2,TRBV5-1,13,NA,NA,CASSLGVARGYTF,TGCGCCAGCAGCTTGGGAGTAGCGCGAGGCTACACCTTC
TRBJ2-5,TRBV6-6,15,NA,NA,CASSYLWTAQETQYF,TGTGCCAGCAGTTACCTCTGGACAGCCCAAGAGACCCAGTACTTC
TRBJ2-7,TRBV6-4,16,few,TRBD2,CASSPEAAGGGYEQYF,TGTGCCAGCAGTCCCGAGGCGGCGGGAGGTGGCTACGAGCAGTACTTC
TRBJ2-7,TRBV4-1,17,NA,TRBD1,CASSQTIRQGAAYEQYF,TGCGCCAGCAGCCAAACGATTCGACAGGGGGCCGCCTACGAGCAGTACTTC
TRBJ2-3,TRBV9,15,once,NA,CASSVASSSADTQYF,TGTGCCAGCAGCGTAGCATCCTCTAGCGCAGATACGCAGTATTTT
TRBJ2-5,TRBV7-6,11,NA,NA,CASSSGETQYF,TGTGCCAGCAGCTCAGGAGAGACCCAGTACTTC
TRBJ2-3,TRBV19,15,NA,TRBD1,CASARDRGLPDTQYF,TGTGCCAGCGCCCGGGACAGGGGGCTTCCGGATACGCAGTATTTT
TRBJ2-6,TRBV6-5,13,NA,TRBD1,CASSYNQGAPLTF,TGTGCCAGCAGTTACAATCAGGGGGCGCCTCTGACTTTC
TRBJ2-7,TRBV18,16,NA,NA,CASSSRGHEGYYEQYF,TGTGCCAGCTCAAGCAGGGGCCACGAGGGGTACTACGAGCAGTACTTC